These 23 T cell receptor beta chains were sequenced from one sample in a study of CD8+CD57+ T cells in acquired aplastic anemia. Profiling of TCR beta VDJ combinations and CDR3 sequences used genomic DNA as template. Via MiXCR, TCRdb re-called the reads, giving one row per CDR3 protein. The sample has around 180,000 distinct CDR3 sequences, around 60% seen once. Sequencing input: sorted CD4+, CD8+, or CD8+CD57+ T cells (not recorded which) from PBMCs. The receptors derive from a human donor in good health.

The chain links TRBV5-1 to TRBJ2-5; 7 bases fit TRBD1. The length of the CDR3 is 15 residues. J was trimmed by 5 bases and V by 3 bases; bases with no gene match: 10. The germline V gene encodes CDR1 SGHRS and CDR2 YFSETQ. The CDR3 region is CASSYATGVWETQYF. CDR3 DNA sequence: TGCGCCAGCAGCTACGCCACAGGGGTTTGGGAGACCCAGTACTTC.

Ten or more counts support this clonotype. This rearrangement joins TRBV20-1 to TRBJ1-2; no clear D. CDR3 size: 13 residues. V dropped 0 bases and J dropped 5 bases, with 10 bases sitting between them. Germline-derived CDR1 and CDR2 are DFQATT and SNEGSKA (reference sequence). As DNA, the CDR3 is TGCAGTGCTAGAGATACGGCGGAATATGGCTACACCTTC. It is translated as CSARDTAEYGYTF.

DNA of the CDR3: TGTGCCACCAGCGCCAGCGGGCAGCCCCAGCATTTT. Its protein is CATSASGQPQHF. The rearrangement joins TRBV24-1 to TRBJ1-5; D is undetermined. In germline, CDR1 is KGHDR, CDR2 SFDVKD. The V end lost 7 bases, the J end lost 7 bases, and 10 bases lay between the germline ends. The CDR3 covers 12 residues.

CDR3: CATSENSQRGTQYF. The CDR3 DNA sequence: TGTGCCACCAGTGAGAACAGCCAAAGGGGGACCCAGTACTTC. The V gene is TRBV24-1, the J gene TRBJ2-5; a possible D gene is TRBD1 (5 bases). This CDR3 contains 14 residues. CDR1 and CDR2 from the germline V gene are KGHDR and SFDVKD. V was trimmed by 4 bases and J by 7 bases, leaving 15 bases between them.

The chain couples TRBV11-3 to TRBJ2-5, with no clear D. V shed 0 bases and J shed 4 bases, with 15 bases lying between them. Germline V gene sequence: CDR1 SGHNT, CDR2 YENEEA. The CDR3 extends over 16 amino acids. For the CDR3, the DNA is TGTGCCAGCAGCTTAGATCGGTACCTTGTAAGAGAGACCCAGTACTTC. The encoded protein is CASSLDRYLVRETQYF.

The rearrangement links TRBV2 to TRBJ1-5; no firm D call. V lost 7 bases to trimming and J lost 5 bases, with 12 bases between them. CDR1 and CDR2 from the germline V gene are SNHLY and FYNNEI. CDR3 length: 13 residues. The CDR3 is CASTMEGDQPQHF. In DNA form, the CDR3 reads TGTGCCAGCACCATGGAAGGAGATCAGCCCCAGCATTTT.

This chain links TRBV7-6 with TRBJ1-6; D remains ambiguous. Germline V gives CDR1 SGHVS, CDR2 FNYEAQ. The V gene lost 1 base and the J gene lost 0 bases, with 10 bases spanning the gap. This CDR3 is built from 17 residues. CDR3 protein: CASSLGTLSSYNSPLHF. The CDR3 region has the DNA TGTGCCAGCAGCTTAGGCACCCTGAGCTCCTATAATTCACCCCTCCACTTT.

This clonotype appeared many times. The chain joins TRBV14 to TRBJ2-2, with TRBD2 as a possible D gene (5 bases). The CDR3 is 18 amino acids. Trimming took off 1 base at V and 6 bases at J, with 21 bases between the two ends. Germline lookup yields CDR1 SGHDN and CDR2 FVKESK. This chain's CDR3 is CASSQVGGGQIESGELFF. Written as DNA, the CDR3 is TGTGCCAGCAGCCAAGTAGGTGGAGGTCAGATAGAATCCGGGGAGCTGTTTTTT.

This chain links TRBV7-9 with TRBJ2-3, with D tentatively TRBD1 (5 bases). CDR1 and CDR2 from the germline V gene are SEHNR and FQNEAQ (reference sequence). The CDR3 is 15 amino acids. V lost 2 bases to trimming and J lost 3 bases, with 12 bases between them. CDR3 protein: CASSLTGFSTDTQYF. For the CDR3, the DNA is TGTGCCAGCAGCTTAACAGGTTTCAGTACAGATACGCAGTATTTT.

The rearrangement joins TRBV2 to TRBJ2-7; D remains ambiguous. Trimming took off 3 bases at V and 3 bases at J, with 9 bases between the two ends. Germline V gene sequence: CDR1 SNHLY, CDR2 FYNNEI. The CDR3 spans 13 residues. The CDR3 reads CASSDATLYEQYF. The CDR3 nucleotides are TGTGCCAGCAGTGACGCCACCCTCTACGAGCAGTACTTC.

In its sample, this clonotype was seen a few times. This rearrangement joins TRBV15 to TRBJ2-7; the D gene is possibly TRBD2 (6 bases). Germline CDR1 is LNHNV and CDR2 is YYDKDF (reference sequence). The V and J ends lost 4 bases and 2 bases respectively, with 12 bases between them. The CDR3 contains 14 residues. The CDR3 is CATSTGAGTYEQYF. As DNA, the CDR3 is TGTGCCACCAGCACAGGTGCGGGGACCTACGAGCAGTACTTC.

CDR3 residues: CASRTGGFPYEQYF. DNA of the CDR3: TGTGCCAGCCGGACAGGGGGTTTCCCATACGAGCAGTACTTC. The V and J genes are TRBV19 and TRBJ2-7; TRBD1 matches 10 bases. The J segment lost 4 bases and the V segment lost 9 bases, leaving 9 bases of the junction unmatched. Germline assignment: CDR1 LNHDA and CDR2 SQIVND (reference sequence). The CDR3 is 14 residues long. The complete variable domain, with remaining parts taken from reference TRBV19 and TRBJ2-7, reads DGGITQSPKYLFRKEGQNVTLSCEQNLNHDAMYWYRQDPGQGLRLIYYSQIVNDFQKGDIAEGYSVSREKKESFPLTVTSAQKNPTAFYLCASRTGGFPYEQYFGPGTRLTVT.

The gene calls are TRBV19 and TRBJ1-2, with D unresolved. The V end lost 3 bases, the J end lost 4 bases, and 9 bases lay between the germline ends. The CDR3 consists of 13 residues. Germline V lookup: CDR1 LNHDA, CDR2 SQIVND (reference sequence). The CDR3 spells CASSMGTGYGYTF. CDR3 bases: TGTGCCAGTAGTATGGGAACGGGCTATGGCTACACCTTC.

Ten or more counts support this clonotype. The chain has TRBV13 and TRBJ2-5; D gene uncertain. With 4 bases removed from V and 1 base from J, the gap between germline ends came to 7 bases. Germline V gene lookup returns CDR1 PRHDT and CDR2 FYEKMQ (reference sequence). This CDR3 spans 13 amino acids. CDR3 loop: CASSSQLQETQYF. For the CDR3, the DNA is TGTGCCAGCAGCTCACAGCTCCAAGAGACCCAGTACTTC.

The V and J genes are TRBV7-3 and TRBJ2-7; D is possibly TRBD1 (8 bases). The CDR3 spans 14 residues. Germline V lookup: CDR1 SGHTA, CDR2 FQGTGA. Trimming took 2 bases from V and 6 from J, leaving 14 bases between them. CDR3 coding DNA: TGTGCCAGCAGCTTACCGGACAGGGAGGGCGAGCAGTACTTC. This encodes CASSLPDREGEQYF. The variable domain in full, completed from reference TRBV7-3 and TRBJ2-7, reads GAGVSQTPSNKVTEKGKYVELRCDPISGHTALYWYRQSLGQGPEFLIYFQGTGAADDSGLPNDRFFAVRPEGSVSTLKIQRTERGDSAVYLCASSLPDREGEQYFGPGTRLTVT.

This clonotype was picked up many times. The V gene is TRBV18, the J gene TRBJ2-5; D is ambiguous. The CDR3 covers 13 residues. In germline, CDR1 is KGHSH, CDR2 LQKENI. Trimming removed 0 bases from V and 5 bases from J, with 7 bases in between. CDR3 loop: CASSPPEIETQYF. The CDR3 bases are TGTGCCAGCTCACCACCCGAAATCGAGACCCAGTACTTC.

This clonotype was observed a handful of times. V and J are TRBV20-1 and TRBJ2-7; no reliable D call. Germline lookup yields CDR1 DFQATT and CDR2 SNEGSKA (reference sequence). There are 16 residues in the CDR3. V was trimmed by 6 bases and J by 2 bases, leaving 23 bases between them. CDR3 DNA sequence: TGCAGTGCACTCCTACCTGGGGATCTTGGAGCCTACGAGCAGTACTTC. Protein sequence: CSALLPGDLGAYEQYF.

In this sample, this clonotype turned up many times. The chain joins TRBV7-8 to TRBJ2-5; TRBD1 agrees at 11 bases. V lost 5 bases and J lost 4; bases outside the gene matches: 12. The CDR3 runs 17 residues. Germline lookup yields CDR1 SGHVS and CDR2 FQNEAQ. DNA of the CDR3: TGTGCCAGCAGCCGACTTTATTTGGGACAGGGGGGAGAGACCCAGTACTTC. This codes for CASSRLYLGQGGETQYF.

This clonotype came up many times. The rearrangement joins TRBV10-3 to TRBJ1-1; no clear D. V gave up 11 bases and J gave up 5 bases, with 15 bases separating them. Germline V gene lookup returns CDR1 ENHRY and CDR2 SYGVKD. CDR3 length equals 12 residues. Here the CDR3 DNA reads TGTGCCCTCCCGCGGGGTCGGACTGAAGCTTTCTTT. This sequence encodes CALPRGRTEAFF.

This clonotype is a singleton in its sample. The chain combines TRBV29-1 with TRBJ1-5; D unclear. V was trimmed by 0 bases and J by 7 bases, leaving 10 bases between them. The CDR3 has 13 amino acids. CDR1 and CDR2 from the germline V gene are SQVTM and ANQGSEA. As DNA, the CDR3 is TGCAGCGTTGAAGATGAGGGTGGACAGCCCCAGCATTTT. Its translation is CSVEDEGGQPQHF.

This clonotype has a handful of counts. The chain uses TRBV7-8 and TRBJ2-3, with 9 bases fitting TRBD1. The CDR3 extends over 15 amino acids. V dropped 2 bases and J dropped 3; count of bases not matched to a gene: 3. Germline loops: CDR1 SGHVS, CDR2 FQNEAQ. In nucleotides, the CDR3 is TGTGCCAGCAGCTTATACAGGGGGCCGACAGATACGCAGTATTTT. This encodes CASSLYRGPTDTQYF.

V gene TRBV29-1 combines with J gene TRBJ2-5; D perhaps matches TRBD2 (6 bases). The V and J ends lost 3 bases and 2 bases respectively, with 10 bases between them. Germline V gives CDR1 SQVTM, CDR2 ANQGSEA. The CDR3 loop spans 13 amino acids. In DNA, the CDR3 is TGCAGCGTTGACGTGGGGGGTCAAGAGACCCAGTACTTC. Translating gives CSVDVGGQETQYF.

This clonotype was seen at least ten times. The gene calls are TRBV6-6 and TRBJ2-7; TRBD1 aligns across 7 bases. The V gene end was trimmed by 3 bases and the J gene end by 3 bases; junction bases not matched to a gene: 5. The CDR3 sequence is 14 residues long. Per germline, CDR1 MNHNY and CDR2 SVGAGI (reference sequence). CDR3 coding DNA: TGTGCCAGCAGTTATTCGACAGGGTTCTACGAGCAGTACTTC. Protein: CASSYSTGFYEQYF.